This T cell receptor (beta chain) was recovered during a study of blood T cell repertoires in COVID-19. Background on the study: Both acute and convalescent COVID-19 samples were obtained from the United States, Italy and Spain. T cells, B-cell-depleted T cells, or PBMCs supplied cDNA or gDNA.

Authors' processing steps: Cell counts per sample came from amplifying reference gene primers. Some clones are missing from TCRdb's copy, which holds only in-frame ones; the method was immunoSEQ multiplex PCR. V and J calls and clone size are those listed in that table; D and trimming were worked out from the DNA. The repertoire consists of some 370,000 clones, with roughly nine tenths occurring once and the leading ten covering 0.95% to 1.5%. Germline V lookup: CDR1 MNHEY, CDR2 SMNVEV (reference sequence). CDR3 length equals 15 residues. V dropped 5 bases and J dropped 4; count of bases not matched to a gene: 8.

The sequencing input was peripheral blood. This TCR derives from a man in his forties with acute or convalescent COVID-19. The chain uses TRBV27 and TRBJ1-5, with 7 positions matching TRBD1. CDR3 in DNA: TGTGCCAGCAGTCAGACGACAGGGTCGAATCAGCCCCAGCATTTT. It encodes CASSQTTGSNQPQHF.